This is a list of T cell receptor beta chains from one sample in a study of Tregs in tolerant kidney transplant recipients. Their antigens remain unidentified. The assay was immunoSEQ multiplex PCR, and TCRdb's table has in-frame clones only and misses some. Among about 44,000 clones, nearly 97% were seen once, and the ten largest hold 0.37%. The source material was Tregs from blood cultured with allogeneic cells. The receptors derive from a human donor in good health. Each CDR3 is given with its conserved first and last residue. The D gene is left open where the match is weak.

J: TRBJ2-7
V: TRBV10-3
D: TRBD2
CDR3: CAISGGPRLAGGSYEQYF
DNA: TGTGCCATCAGTGGGGGACCCCGACTAGCGGGAGGGTCTTACGAGCAGTACTTC

J: TRBJ2-5
V: TRBV5-6
D: TRBD2
CDR3: CASSLLGLAGGETQYF
DNA: TGTGCCAGCAGCCTCCTTGGACTAGCGGGAGGAGAGACCCAGTACTTC

J: TRBJ1-6
V: TRBV6-6
D: TRBD1
CDR3: CASEGQGYSPLHF
DNA: TGTGCCAGCGAAGGACAGGGATACTCACCCCTCCACTTT

J: TRBJ1-1
V: TRBV4-2
D: .
CDR3: CASSQGTGWELNTEAFF
DNA: TGTGCCAGCAGCCAAGGGACGGGATGGGAGCTGAACACTGAAGCTTTCTTT

J: TRBJ1-5
V: TRBV2
D: .
CDR3: CASGNQPQHF
DNA: TGTGCCAGCGGGAATCAGCCCCAGCATTTT

J: TRBJ1-6
V: TRBV19
D: TRBD1
CDR3: CASRQGMTYNSPLHF
DNA: TGTGCCAGTAGACAGGGGATGACCTATAATTCACCCCTCCACTTT

J: TRBJ2-5
V: TRBV6-5
D: .
CDR3: CASSYSGDGTKTQYF
DNA: TGTGCCAGCAGTTATTCAGGGGATGGGACCAAGACCCAGTACTTC

J: TRBJ2-2
V: TRBV9
D: .
CDR3: CASSRDSQKYLNTGELFF
DNA: TGTGCCAGCAGCCGGGACTCCCAGAAGTATTTGAACACCGGGGAGCTGTTTTTT

J: TRBJ1-1
V: TRBV18
D: .
CDR3: CASSPFRPGPSSTEAFF
DNA: TGTGCCAGCTCACCCTTTCGACCGGGTCCATCGTCCACTGAAGCTTTCTTT

J: TRBJ2-1
V: TRBV19
D: TRBD2
CDR3: CATAGLAGGYNEQFF
DNA: TGTGCCACTGCGGGACTAGCGGGAGGGTACAATGAGCAGTTCTTC

J: TRBJ1-3
V: TRBV18
D: TRBD1
CDR3: CASSLGQGLLSGNTIYF
DNA: TGTGCCAGCTCACTGGGACAGGGCTTACTCTCTGGAAACACCATATATTTT

J: TRBJ1-2
V: TRBV6-1
D: TRBD1
CDR3: CASTFGDSKYGYTF
DNA: TGTGCCAGCACCTTCGGGGACAGCAAATATGGCTACACCTTC

J: TRBJ2-5
V: TRBV11-2
D: TRBD1
CDR3: CASSLGTGSETQYF
DNA: TGTGCCAGCAGCTTAGGGACAGGGTCGGAGACCCAGTACTTC

J: TRBJ1-3
V: TRBV18
D: TRBD1
CDR3: CASSDRGSGNTIYF
DNA: TGTGCCAGCTCGGACAGGGGCTCTGGAAACACCATATATTTT

J: TRBJ2-7
V: TRBV5-6
D: .
CDR3: CASSLASGDDVYEQYF
DNA: TGTGCCAGCAGCTTGGCAAGTGGGGACGACGTCTACGAGCAGTACTTC

J: TRBJ2-1
V: TRBV6-5
D: TRBD2
CDR3: CASSSGLAGSGNEQFF
DNA: TGTGCCAGCAGTTCGGGACTAGCGGGTTCGGGCAATGAGCAGTTCTTC